The clone carrying this T cell receptor beta chain was detected ten times or more. This specimen belongs to a study of molecular identifiers for immune sequencing clone quantification. Germline CDR1 SGDLS, CDR2 YYNGEE. The ends were cut back, 3 bases at V and 0 bases at J, with 12 bases in the middle. The CDR3 length is 16 residues. Libraries of bulk TCR were made by previously described methods (with listed TCR primers). Using its own MiXCR run on the PCR reads, TCRdb lists one record per CDR3 protein. The sample lists about 510,000 distinct CDR3 sequences, about 26% occurring once. The receptor's source is a human donor in good health. Some libraries in this study had Jurkat cell RNA spiked in. The sequenced sample was naive CD8+ T cells from blood, with Jurkat cell RNA spiked in. The subset here: FACS-sorted CD8+CD4-CCR7+CD45RA+ naive T cells. This chain connects TRBV9 to TRBJ2-2, with D possibly being TRBD2 (5 bases). The CDR3 coding sequence is TGTGCCAGCAGCGGTATAGCGATAGCGAACACCGGGGAGCTGTTTTTT. This encodes CASSGIAIANTGELFF. The whole variable domain, filled in from reference TRBV9 and TRBJ2-2, reads DSGVTQTPKHLITATGQRVTLRCSPRSGDLSVYWYQQSLDQGLQFLIQYYNGEERAKGNILERFSAQQFPDLHSELNLSSLELGDSALYFCASSGIAIANTGELFFGEGSRLTVL.